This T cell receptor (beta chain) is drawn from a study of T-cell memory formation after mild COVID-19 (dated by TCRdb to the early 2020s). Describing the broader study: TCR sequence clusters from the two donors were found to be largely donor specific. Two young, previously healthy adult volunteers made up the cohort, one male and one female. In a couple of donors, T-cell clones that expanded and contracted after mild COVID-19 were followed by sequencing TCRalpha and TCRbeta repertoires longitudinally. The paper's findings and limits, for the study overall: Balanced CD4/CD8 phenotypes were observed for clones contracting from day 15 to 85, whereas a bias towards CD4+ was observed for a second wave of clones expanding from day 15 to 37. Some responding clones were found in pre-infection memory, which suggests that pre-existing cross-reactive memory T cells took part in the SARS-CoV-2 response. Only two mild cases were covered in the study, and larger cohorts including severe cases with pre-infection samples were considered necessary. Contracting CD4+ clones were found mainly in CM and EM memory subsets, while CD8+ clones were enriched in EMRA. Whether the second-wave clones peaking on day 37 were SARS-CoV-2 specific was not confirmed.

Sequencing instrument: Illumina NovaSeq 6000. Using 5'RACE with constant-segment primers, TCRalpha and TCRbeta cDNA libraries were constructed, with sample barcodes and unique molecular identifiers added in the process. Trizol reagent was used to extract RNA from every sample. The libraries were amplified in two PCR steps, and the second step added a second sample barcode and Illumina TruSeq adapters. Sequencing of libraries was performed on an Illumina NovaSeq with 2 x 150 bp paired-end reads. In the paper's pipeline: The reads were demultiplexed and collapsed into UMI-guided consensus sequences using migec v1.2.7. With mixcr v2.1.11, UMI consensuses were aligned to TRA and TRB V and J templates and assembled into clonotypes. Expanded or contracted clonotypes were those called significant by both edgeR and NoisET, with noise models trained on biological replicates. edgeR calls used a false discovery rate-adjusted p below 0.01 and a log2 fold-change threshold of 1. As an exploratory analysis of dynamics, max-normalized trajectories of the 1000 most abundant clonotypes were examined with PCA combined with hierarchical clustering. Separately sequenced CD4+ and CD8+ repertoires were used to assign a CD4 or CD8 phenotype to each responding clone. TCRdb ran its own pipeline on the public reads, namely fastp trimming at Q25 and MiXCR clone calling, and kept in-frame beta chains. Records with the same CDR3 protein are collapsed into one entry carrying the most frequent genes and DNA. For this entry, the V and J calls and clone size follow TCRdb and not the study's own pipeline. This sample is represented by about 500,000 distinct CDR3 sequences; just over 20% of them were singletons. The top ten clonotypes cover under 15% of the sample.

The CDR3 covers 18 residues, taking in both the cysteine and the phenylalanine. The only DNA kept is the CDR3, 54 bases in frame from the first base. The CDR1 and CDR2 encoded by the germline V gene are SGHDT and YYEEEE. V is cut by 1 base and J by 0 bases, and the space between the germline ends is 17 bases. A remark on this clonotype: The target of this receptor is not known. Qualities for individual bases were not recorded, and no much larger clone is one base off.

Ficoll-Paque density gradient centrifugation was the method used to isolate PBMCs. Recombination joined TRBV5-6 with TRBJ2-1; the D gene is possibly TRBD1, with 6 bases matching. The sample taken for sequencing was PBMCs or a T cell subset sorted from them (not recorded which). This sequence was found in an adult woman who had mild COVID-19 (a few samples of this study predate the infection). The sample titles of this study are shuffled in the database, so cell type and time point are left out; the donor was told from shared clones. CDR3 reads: CASSLIGQGSFSYNEQFF. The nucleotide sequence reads TGTGCCAGCAGCTTGATAGGTCAGGGGTCTTTCTCCTACAATGAGCAGTTCTTC.